This T cell receptor (beta chain) was captured by sequencing in a study of CD8 T cells in ankylosing spondylitis. Study results and caveats: Some motif variants had been reported before (in reactive arthritis synovial fluid and blood).

This CDR3 comprises 16 residues. V was clipped by 3 bases and J by 4 bases; unmatched bases: 7. Germline CDR1 SEHNR, CDR2 FQNEAQ (reference sequence). This clonotype was counted once. Its antigen is unidentified. From the 5' RACE reads, TCRdb called clonotypes with MiXCR, one entry per CDR3 protein. The table has 150,000 to 200,000 distinct CDR3 sequences, more than 9% seen once; the top ten hold 25% to 35%. Sequencing used blood, either unsorted or a sorted T cell fraction (not recorded which). The chain joins TRBV7-9 to TRBJ2-3; 10 nucleotides line up with TRBD1. This receptor was obtained from a male donor with ankylosing spondylitis or in good health (not recorded which). The CDR3 here is CASSFFRQGAADTQYF. The CDR3 DNA reads as TGTGCCAGCAGCTTCTTCCGACAGGGGGCTGCAGATACGCAGTATTTT. Supplemented by reference TRBV7-9 and TRBJ2-3, the full variable domain reads DTGVSQNPRHKITKRGQNVTFRCDPISEHNRLYWYRQTLGQGPEFLTYFQNEAQLEKSRLLSDRFSAERPKGSFSTLEIQRTEQGDSAMYLCASSFFRQGAADTQYFGPGTRLTVL.